The next 29 T cell receptor beta chains were all read from a single sample in a study of T cells in Graves' hyperthyroidism and ophthalmopathy. The CDR3 regions of TCR beta were amplified from RNA transcripts. A first-round RT-PCR of the TCR CDR3 used the HTBI primer set. TCRdb re-called the multiplex PCR reads through MiXCR, storing one row per CDR3 protein. The repertoire includes some 420,000 distinct CDR3 sequences, about 13% of them detected once, and less than 6.5% sits in the top ten. Source material: blood. These receptors originate from a woman aged 18-35 years with Graves' hyperthyroidism.

This clonotype was picked up many times. The V call is TRBV7-2, the J call TRBJ2-1, with D possibly TRBD2 on 6 matching bases. Trimming took 5 bases from V and 4 from J, leaving 15 bases between them. The CDR3 covers 15 residues. Germline V gives CDR1 SGHTA, CDR2 FQGNSA. The CDR3 loop reads CASSLLGRMYNEQFF. CDR3 DNA sequence: TGTGCCAGCAGCCTACTGGGGAGGATGTACAATGAGCAGTTCTTC.

The V gene is TRBV9, the J gene TRBJ2-1; 15 bases match TRBD2. Germline V gene data show CDR1 as SGDLS and CDR2 as YYNGEE. J lost 6 bases, V lost 2 bases, and 9 bases had no gene match. CDR3 size: 18 residues. DNA of the CDR3: TGTGCCAGCAGCGTTGGAGCAGGGACTAGCGGGAGGCTCAATGAGCAGTTCTTC. The encoded protein is CASSVGAGTSGRLNEQFF. The full variable domain, completed using reference TRBV9 and TRBJ2-1, is DSGVTQTPKHLITATGQRVTLRCSPRSGDLSVYWYQQSLDQGLQFLIQYYNGEERAKGNILERFSAQQFPDLHSELNLSSLELGDSALYFCASSVGAGTSGRLNEQFFGPGTRLTVL.

This clonotype appeared many times. The chain employs TRBV2 and TRBJ1-5; D is unresolved. Trimming cost V 5 bases and J 0 bases, with 8 bases left between them. CDR1 and CDR2 from the germline V gene are SNHLY and FYNNEI. The CDR3 has 14 residues. CDR3 sequence (DNA): TGTGCCAGCAGTACGACTGTTAGCAATCAGCCCCAGCATTTT. This encodes CASSTTVSNQPQHF.

This clonotype came up a few times. This chain links TRBV20-1 with TRBJ2-1; 7 bases agree with TRBD2. This CDR3 region has 14 residues. The junction had 5 bases not matched to a gene; V was cut back by 0 bases and J by 6 bases. CDR1 DFQATT and CDR2 SNEGSKA come from the germline V gene (reference sequence). DNA for the CDR3: TGCAGTGCTAGAGATCCGCGGGAGCTCAATGAGCAGTTCTTC. This gives the protein CSARDPRELNEQFF.

This clonotype has ten or more counts. V and J are TRBV15 and TRBJ1-6; 7 bases are shared with TRBD1. The junction had 2 bases not matched to a gene; V was cut back by 3 bases and J by 0 bases. This CDR3 has 16 residues. Per the germline V gene, CDR1 is LNHNV and CDR2 is YYDKDF (reference sequence). The chain's CDR3 is CATSRDRSSYNSPLHF. DNA for the CDR3: TGTGCCACCAGCAGGGACAGGAGCTCCTATAATTCACCCCTCCACTTT.

With regard to this clonotype: A much larger clone differs from this one at a single base, so this may be a read error. In nucleotides, the CDR3 is TGTGCCAGCAGAGGACACTCGAACACCGGGGAGCTGTTTTTT. It is translated as CASRGHSNTGELFF. The genes are TRBV28 and TRBJ2-2; tentatively, D is TRBD1 (5 bases). With 6 bases removed from V and 0 bases from J, the gap between germline ends came to 8 bases. The germline CDR1 and CDR2 sequences are MDHEN and SYDVKM. The CDR3 is 14 amino acids.

Many counts were recorded for this clonotype. This chain uses TRBV7-3 with TRBJ2-1; 7 nucleotides agree with TRBD2. The CDR3 sequence is 16 residues long. CDR1 SGHTA and CDR2 FQGTGA come from the germline V gene. V was clipped by 3 bases and J by 7 bases; unmatched bases: 12. The CDR3 loop is CASSFGGAGLRNEQFF. The CDR3 nucleotides read TGTGCCAGCAGCTTTGGGGGAGCGGGATTACGGAATGAGCAGTTCTTC.

In this sample, this clonotype turned up many times. This CDR3 is CSALGQKSTDTQYF. Written as DNA, the CDR3 is TGCAGTGCTCTTGGACAGAAGAGCACAGATACGCAGTATTTT. The chain is built from TRBV20-1 and TRBJ2-3, with a weak D call TRBD1 (6 bases). Per germline, CDR1 DFQATT and CDR2 SNEGSKA (reference sequence). The germline V and J ends were trimmed by 5 bases and 0 bases, with 12 bases remaining between them. The CDR3 loop spans 14 amino acids.

This clonotype was found many times. This rearrangement joins TRBV7-6 to TRBJ2-3, with 8 bases fitting TRBD1. The trim removed 2 bases at V and 3 bases at J, leaving 10 bases unmatched. The CDR3 contains 17 residues. Germline V gene lookup returns CDR1 SGHVS and CDR2 FNYEAQ. The CDR3 sequence is CASSLLQGQGETDTQYF. Written as DNA, the CDR3 is TGTGCCAGCAGCTTACTGCAAGGACAGGGTGAAACAGATACGCAGTATTTT.

This clonotype was observed a handful of times. The chain joins TRBV2 to TRBJ2-1; 8 nucleotides align to TRBD2. Per the germline V gene, CDR1 is SNHLY and CDR2 is FYNNEI. Unmatched junction bases numbered 9, after V lost 4 bases and J lost 7 bases. The CDR3 has 15 amino acids. CDR3: CASSVGLAGRNEQFF. The CDR3, as DNA: TGTGCCAGCAGTGTCGGACTAGCCGGACGAAATGAGCAGTTCTTC.

This clonotype was observed at least ten times. A read error may explain this, as a much larger clone is one base away. This chain joins TRBV6-4 and TRBJ2-3; TRBD2 aligns across 10 bases. Germline CDR1 reads MRHNA; CDR2 reads SNTAGT. With 6 bases clipped from V and 2 bases from J, the junction kept 5 bases outside the gene matches. The CDR3 totals 15 residues. The CDR3 DNA sequence: TGTGCCAGCAGCCTAGCGGGAGAACCCACAGATACGCAGTATTTT. Protein product: CASSLAGEPTDTQYF.

The chain employs TRBV3-1 and TRBJ1-6; D is uncertain. The CDR3 sequence is 14 residues long. CDR1 is LGHDT and CDR2 is YNNKEL in the germline V gene (reference sequence). The V and J ends lost 0 bases and 9 bases respectively, with 9 bases between them. The CDR3 here is CASSQDPVSSPLHF. DNA for the CDR3: TGTGCCAGCAGCCAAGATCCAGTCAGTTCACCCCTCCACTTT. Together with reference TRBV3-1 and TRBJ1-6, the CDR3 gives the full variable domain: DTAVSQTPKYLVTQMGNDKSIKCEQNLGHDTMYWYKQDSKKFLKIMFSYNNKELIINETVPNRFSPKSPDKAHLNLHINSLELGDSAVYFCASSQDPVSSPLHFGNGTRLTVT.

This clonotype was seen ten or more times. The chain combines TRBV12-3 or TRBV12-4 with TRBJ2-1, with 7 bases lining up with TRBD1. The CDR3 totals 20 residues. Unmatched junction bases numbered 20, after V lost 5 bases and J lost 1 base. The DNA for the CDR3 is TGTGCCAGCAGTGGGATCCGGGACAGATTCCTAAGAGGTTCCTACAATGAGCAGTTCTTC. This gives the protein CASSGIRDRFLRGSYNEQFF.

This clonotype has more than one count but fewer than ten. For the CDR3, the DNA is TGTGCCACCAGCAGGGGGGGACAGGTCGCGTTGGCTTTCTTT. Translation: CATSRGGQVALAFF. The chain uses TRBV15 and TRBJ1-1; TRBD1 agrees at 8 bases. With 3 bases clipped from V and 11 bases from J, the junction kept 11 bases outside the gene matches. This CDR3 spans 14 amino acids. Germline lookup yields CDR1 LNHNV and CDR2 YYDKDF (reference sequence).

A few counts support this clonotype. The J gene is TRBJ2-6, the V gene TRBV5-4; TRBD1 aligns across 8 bases. Losses at the gene ends were 0 bases for V and 4 bases for J; bases not matched to a gene: 6. The V gene's germline CDR1 is SGHNT and CDR2 YYREEE (reference sequence). The CDR3 spans 17 residues. The CDR3 sequence is CASSLDQGAWGANVLTF. DNA of the CDR3: TGTGCCAGCAGCTTGGACCAGGGGGCGTGGGGGGCCAACGTCCTGACTTTC.

This sequence joins TRBV2 and TRBJ2-7; D may correspond to TRBD1 or TRBD2 (6 bases each). V was pared by 7 bases and J by 2 bases, with 15 bases between. Germline CDR1 reads SNHLY; CDR2 reads FYNNEI. CDR3 length: 14 residues. CDR3 sequence reads: CASIPTGAAYEQYF. The CDR3, as DNA: TGTGCCAGCATTCCGACGGGGGCGGCCTACGAGCAGTACTTC.

At least ten counts were recorded for this clonotype. The CDR3 spells CAWSVFDGNSPLHF. The CDR3 DNA sequence: TGTGCCTGGAGTGTATTTGATGGAAATTCACCCCTCCACTTT. The V and J genes are TRBV30 and TRBJ1-6; D call uncertain. With 0 bases removed from V and 7 bases from J, the gap between germline ends came to 10 bases. CDR1 is GTSNPN and CDR2 is SVGIG in the germline V gene (reference sequence). The CDR3 consists of 14 residues.

This clonotype was counted at least ten times. V and J are TRBV3-1 and TRBJ2-5, with D unresolved. CDR1 LGHDT and CDR2 YNNKEL come from the germline V gene (reference sequence). Trimming took off 1 base at V and 5 bases at J, with 14 bases between the two ends. CDR3 size: 15 residues. In DNA, the CDR3 is TGTGCCAGCAGCCAAGTCGGTACCGCGGTCGAGACCCAGTACTTC. As protein: CASSQVGTAVETQYF.

The V call is TRBV15, the J call TRBJ2-6; weak D call: TRBD2 (6 bases). Germline CDR1 is LNHNV and CDR2 is YYDKDF (reference sequence). There are 18 residues in the CDR3. V lost 8 bases to trimming and J lost 0 bases, with 20 bases between them. The CDR3 DNA reads as TGTGCCACCTCCCGCGGGGCTAGCGCTAACTCTGGGGCCAACGTCCTGACTTTC. Encoded protein: CATSRGASANSGANVLTF.

This clonotype has just a few counts. This chain connects TRBV25-1 to TRBJ1-4; 8 positions agree with TRBD1. The V gene's germline CDR1 is MGHDK and CDR2 SYGVNS. The CDR3 consists of 18 residues. J gave up 0 bases and V 3 bases, and 9 bases lay outside the gene matches. CDR3 nucleotide sequence: TGTGCCAGCAGTGATTATGTGACAGGGGTAACAACTAATGAAAAACTGTTTTTT. It is translated as CASSDYVTGVTTNEKLFF.

This clonotype was observed many times. The CDR3 bases are TGTGCCAGCAGAGAGCCCAGGACAGGGGTCGGCCAGCCCCAGCATTTT. Protein sequence: CASREPRTGVGQPQHF. The V gene is TRBV6-2 or TRBV6-3, the J gene TRBJ1-5; 9 bases are shared with TRBD1. The CDR3 is 16 residues long. Trimming removed 6 bases from V and 7 bases from J; junction bases left unmatched: 13. Germline CDR1 is MNHEY and CDR2 is SVGEGT.

This clonotype was recorded at least ten times. The CDR3 sequence is CSARGPQGAVGAFF. The CDR3 nucleotides are TGCAGTGCTAGGGGACCCCAGGGGGCGGTTGGAGCTTTCTTT. This chain joins TRBV20-1 and TRBJ1-1; 8 bases fit TRBD1. This CDR3 comprises 14 residues. V lost 3 bases to trimming and J lost 10 bases; unmatched junction nucleotides: 13. The germline V gene has CDR1 DFQATT and CDR2 SNEGSKA (reference sequence).

The rearrangement uses TRBV18 and TRBJ1-3; D call uncertain. The V end lost 6 bases, the J end lost 0 bases, and 12 bases lay between the germline ends. From germline, CDR1 is KGHSH and CDR2 LQKENI. The CDR3 is made up of 15 amino acids. CDR3 in DNA: TGTGCCAGCTCCCACGACGCGGGCTCTGGAAACACCATATATTTT. Translated: CASSHDAGSGNTIYF.

This clonotype was detected many times. This chain joins TRBV6-2 or TRBV6-3 and TRBJ1-1; D gene uncertain. The CDR3 covers 12 residues. Trimming shortened V by 10 bases and J by 1 base, and 10 bases separated the two germline ends. CDR1 and CDR2 from the germline V gene are MNHEY and SVGEGT. The CDR3 DNA follows: TGTGCCACCAACAGAGGGAACACTGAAGCTTTCTTT. This sequence encodes CATNRGNTEAFF.

This clonotype was recorded at least ten times. The chain links TRBV24-1 to TRBJ2-3; D remains unclear. Germline lookup yields CDR1 KGHDR and CDR2 SFDVKD. The CDR3 extends over 12 amino acids. Trimming removed 3 bases from V and 2 bases from J, with 2 bases in between. This chain's CDR3 is CATSDDTDTQYF. In DNA form, the CDR3 reads TGTGCCACCAGTGATGACACAGATACGCAGTATTTT.

This clonotype was counted many times. CDR3 DNA sequence: TGTGCCAGCAGACAAGGGACAGGGTTCCCGCCGCCCCAGCATTTT. This codes for CASRQGTGFPPPQHF. The chain couples TRBV28 to TRBJ1-5, with 9 nucleotides matching TRBD1. The CDR3 has 15 residues. CDR1 MDHEN and CDR2 SYDVKM come from the germline V gene. J was trimmed by 9 bases and V by 6 bases; bases with no gene match: 12.

This clonotype was detected many times. The chain employs TRBV5-6 and TRBJ2-7; 8 bases agree with TRBD1. This CDR3 contains 14 residues. V was pared by 5 bases and J by 2 bases, with 6 bases of the junction left unmatched. The germline V gene has CDR1 SGHDT and CDR2 YYEEEE. In DNA, the CDR3 is TGTGCCAGCAGTCGACAGGGGCAAACCTACGAGCAGTACTTC. Its protein is CASSRQGQTYEQYF.

This clonotype was counted ten times or more. The chain couples TRBV20-1 to TRBJ1-2, with D hard to call. The CDR3 runs to 15 residues. V lost 0 bases to trimming and J lost 4 bases, with 15 bases between them. The germline CDR1 and CDR2 sequences are DFQATT and SNEGSKA (reference sequence). CDR3 in amino acids: CSARDLYRYSYGYTF. CDR3 bases: TGCAGTGCTAGAGATCTATACCGCTACTCCTATGGCTACACCTTC.

This clonotype appeared a few times. The chain is built from TRBV25-1 and TRBJ2-5; D is uncertain. V lost 2 bases and J lost 3, with 10 bases in between. Germline CDR1 reads MGHDK; CDR2 reads SYGVNS. This CDR3 is built from 14 residues. CDR3 residues: CASSEEGPKETQYF. The DNA for the CDR3 is TGTGCCAGCAGTGAAGAAGGTCCAAAAGAGACCCAGTACTTC.